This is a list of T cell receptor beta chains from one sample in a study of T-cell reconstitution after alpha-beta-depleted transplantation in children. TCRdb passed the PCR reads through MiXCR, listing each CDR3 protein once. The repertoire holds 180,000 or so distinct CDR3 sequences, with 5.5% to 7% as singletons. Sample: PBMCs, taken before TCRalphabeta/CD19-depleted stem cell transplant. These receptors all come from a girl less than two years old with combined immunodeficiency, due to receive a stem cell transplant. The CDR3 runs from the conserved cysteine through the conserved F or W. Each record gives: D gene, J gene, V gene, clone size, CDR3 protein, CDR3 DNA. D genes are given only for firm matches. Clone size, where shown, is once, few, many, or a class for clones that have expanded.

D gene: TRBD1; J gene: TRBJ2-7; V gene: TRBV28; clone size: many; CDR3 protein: CASSTLYPGTGLFEQYF; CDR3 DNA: TGTGCCAGCAGCACCCTTTACCCCGGGACAGGCCTCTTTGAGCAGTACTTC
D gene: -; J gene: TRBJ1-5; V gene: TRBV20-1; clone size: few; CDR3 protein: CSARYSNQPQHF; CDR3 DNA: TGCAGTGCACGTTATAGCAATCAGCCCCAGCATTTT
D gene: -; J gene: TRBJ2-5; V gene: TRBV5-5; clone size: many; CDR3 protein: CASSDRFWETQYF; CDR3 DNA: TGTGCCAGCAGCGACAGGTTTTGGGAGACCCAGTACTTC
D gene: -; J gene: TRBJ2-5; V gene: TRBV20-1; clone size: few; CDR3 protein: CSAITPLGSQETQYF; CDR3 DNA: TGCAGTGCTATTACCCCCCTCGGCAGCCAAGAGACCCAGTACTTC
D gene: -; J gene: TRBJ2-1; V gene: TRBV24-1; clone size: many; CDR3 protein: CATSDLPGPAFNEQFF; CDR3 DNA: TGTGCCACCAGTGATTTGCCGGGGCCTGCCTTCAATGAGCAGTTCTTC
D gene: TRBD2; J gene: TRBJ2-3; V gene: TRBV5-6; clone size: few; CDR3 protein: CASSLWGGSTDTQYF; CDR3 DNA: TGTGCCAGCAGCTTGTGGGGGGGAAGCACAGATACGCAGTATTTT
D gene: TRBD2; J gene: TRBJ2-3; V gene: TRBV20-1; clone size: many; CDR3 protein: CSARLAGVLVDTQYF; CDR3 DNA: TGCAGTGCTAGACTAGCGGGGGTACTTGTAGATACGCAGTATTTT
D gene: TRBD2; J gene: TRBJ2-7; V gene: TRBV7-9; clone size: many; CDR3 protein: CASSYTSGRDYEQYF; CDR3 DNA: TGTGCCAGCAGCTACACTAGCGGTCGGGACTACGAGCAGTACTTC
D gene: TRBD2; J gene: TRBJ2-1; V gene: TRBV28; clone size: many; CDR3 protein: CASSSLAGVSNEQFF; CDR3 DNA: TGTGCCAGCAGTTCTCTAGCGGGAGTGTCCAATGAGCAGTTCTTC
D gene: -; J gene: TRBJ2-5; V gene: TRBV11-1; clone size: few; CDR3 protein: CASTGPGETQYF; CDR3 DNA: TGTGCCAGCACGGGTCCGGGAGAGACCCAGTACTTC
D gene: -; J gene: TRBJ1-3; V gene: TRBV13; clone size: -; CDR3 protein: CASSYPGEENTIYF; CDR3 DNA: TGTGCCAGCAGCTACCCAGGGGAAGAAAACACCATATATTTT
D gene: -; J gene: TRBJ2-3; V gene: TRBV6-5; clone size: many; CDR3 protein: CASSYGDSPDTQYF; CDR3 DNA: TGTGCCAGCAGTTACGGCGACAGTCCAGATACGCAGTATTTT
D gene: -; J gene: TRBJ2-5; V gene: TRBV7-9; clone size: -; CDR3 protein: CASSPGTQVGETQYF; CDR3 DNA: TGTGCCAGCAGCCCAGGGACCCAGGTCGGAGAGACCCAGTACTTC
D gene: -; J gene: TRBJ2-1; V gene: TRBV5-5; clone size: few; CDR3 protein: CASSIQRQIYNEQFF; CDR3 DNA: TGTGCCAGCAGCATCCAGCGACAGATTTACAATGAGCAGTTCTTC
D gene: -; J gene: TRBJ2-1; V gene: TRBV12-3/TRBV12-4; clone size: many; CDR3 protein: CASSPYGPYNEQFF; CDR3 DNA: TGTGCCAGCAGTCCGTATGGACCCTACAATGAGCAGTTCTTC
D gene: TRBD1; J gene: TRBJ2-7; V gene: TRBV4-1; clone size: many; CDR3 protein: CASSYRGPSYEQYF; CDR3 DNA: TGCGCCAGCAGCTACAGGGGCCCTTCCTACGAGCAGTACTTC
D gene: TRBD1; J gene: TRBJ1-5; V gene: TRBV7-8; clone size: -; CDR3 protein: CASSLGTGTGYSNQPQHF; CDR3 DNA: TGTGCCAGCAGCTTGGGGACCGGGACAGGTTATAGCAATCAGCCCCAGCATTTT
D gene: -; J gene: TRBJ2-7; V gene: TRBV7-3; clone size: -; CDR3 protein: CASSPGSGGSYEQYF; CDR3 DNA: TGTGCCAGCAGCCCCGGGTCCGGGGGCTCCTACGAGCAGTACTTC
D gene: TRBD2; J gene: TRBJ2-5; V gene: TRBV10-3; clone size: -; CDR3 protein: CAISRLAGEETQYF; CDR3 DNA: TGTGCCATCAGCAGACTAGCGGGAGAAGAGACCCAGTACTTC
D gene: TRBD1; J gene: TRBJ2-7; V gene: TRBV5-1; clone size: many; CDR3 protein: CASSSGTGPYEQYF; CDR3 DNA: TGCGCCAGCAGCTCCGGGACAGGGCCCTACGAGCAGTACTTC
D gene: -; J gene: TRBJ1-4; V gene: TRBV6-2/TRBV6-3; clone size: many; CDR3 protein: CASGARWEGEKLFF; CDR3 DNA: TGTGCCAGCGGGGCCCGATGGGAGGGGGAAAAACTGTTTTTT
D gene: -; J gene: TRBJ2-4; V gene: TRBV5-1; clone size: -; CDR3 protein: CASSPALGPDLLAKNIQYF; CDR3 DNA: TGCGCCAGCAGCCCCGCTCTGGGACCGGACCTATTAGCCAAAAACATTCAGTACTTC
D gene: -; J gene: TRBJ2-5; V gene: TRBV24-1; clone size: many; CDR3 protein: CATSTSLKETQYF; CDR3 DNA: TGTGCCACCAGTACCAGTCTAAAAGAGACCCAGTACTTC
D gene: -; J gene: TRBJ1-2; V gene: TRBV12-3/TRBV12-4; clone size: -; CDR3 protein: CASSPGDVGYGYTF; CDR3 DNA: TGTGCCAGCAGTCCAGGCGATGTGGGCTATGGCTACACCTTC
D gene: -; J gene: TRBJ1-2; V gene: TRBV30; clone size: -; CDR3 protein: CAWSSGPVDGYTF; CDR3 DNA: TGTGCCTGGAGTTCAGGGCCCGTGGATGGCTACACCTTC
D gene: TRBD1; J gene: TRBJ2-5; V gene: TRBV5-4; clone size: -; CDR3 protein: CASSFVQGAIGIGETQYF; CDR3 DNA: TGTGCCAGCAGCTTCGTCCAGGGGGCGATAGGAATCGGAGAGACCCAGTACTTC